The clone carrying this T cell receptor beta chain was observed once. Its antigen is not known. The data originate from a study of cytomegalovirus exposure and HLA in healthy donors. Study details: Early release data held around 82 million unique TCRs from HLA-typed donors.

The primer mix had 60 Vbeta and 13 Jbeta primers. Profiling relied on immunoSEQ multiplex PCR, and the TCRdb table lists in-frame clones only, not all of them. The table includes 210,000 or so clones, around 84% detected once. Study results and caveats: Among the sequence variants, a highly shared cluster was likely an artifact of sequencing.

Trimming stripped 2 bases from V and 10 bases from J, with 15 bases between. The germline CDR1 and CDR2 sequences are MNHNY and SVGAGI (reference sequence). The CDR3 loop spans 14 amino acids. The receptor was isolated from a girl aged 2 to 10 in good health and CMV-seronegative. Sequencing was done on a sample of PBMCs. The chain combines TRBV6-6 with TRBJ2-1; TRBD1 is a possible D gene (5 bases). CDR3 sequence reads: CASSYTGSPAEQFF. The DNA for the CDR3 is TGTGCCAGCAGTTACACAGGATCCCCCGCCGAGCAGTTCTTC.